One TCR beta chain is described in this entry. Antigen: not known. The CDR3 spans 16 residues. J was trimmed by 5 bases and V by 4 bases; bases with no gene match: 7. Germline values: CDR1 SGHKS, CDR2 YYEKEE (reference sequence). The sample comes from a study of shared clonotypes between healthy human individuals. Sorted-subset replicate PCR reactions were performed with 150 to 200 ng DNA, corresponding to roughly 29,000 T cell genomes. Profiling relied on immunoSEQ multiplex PCR, and the TCRdb table lists in-frame clones only, not all of them. Counted here are around 2.5 million clones, 93% occurring once; the ten biggest clones make up approximately 0.35%. Study results and limitations: Among donors, clonotype sharing was expected to be affected by sequencing depth.

Sample: naive CD4+ T cells from PBMCs. Described subset: CD45RA+ positively selected. This sequence joins TRBV5-5 and TRBJ2-7; 15 nucleotides line up with TRBD2. The source is a man between 18 and 35 years old in good health. Some clones in this sample may be carry-over from other donors' samples. As DNA, the CDR3 is TGTGCCAGCAGCAGAACCGGGACTAGCGGGAGGAACGAGCAGTACTTC. Encoded protein: CASSRTGTSGRNEQYF.